These 13 T cell receptor beta chains were sequenced from one sample in a study of CD8+CD57+ T cells in acquired aplastic anemia. Profiles of TCR beta VDJ and CDR3 were generated from a genomic DNA template. TCRdb reprocessed the reads with MiXCR, giving one entry per CDR3 protein. The table lists about 180,000 distinct CDR3 sequences, less than 60% of them singletons. Patients picked for sequencing had shown CD8+CD57+ cell expansion detected by flow cytometry. Sequenced sample: sorted CD4+, CD8+, or CD8+CD57+ T cells (not recorded which) from PBMCs. All receptors derive from a human donor with aplastic anemia.

CDR3 bases: TGCGCCAGCAACTACGGGGGCGTAGATTCACCCCTCCACTTT. It is translated as CASNYGGVDSPLHF. This chain joins TRBV5-1 and TRBJ1-6; weak D call: TRBD1 (6 bases). The CDR3 sequence is 14 residues long. The V end was cut by 6 bases, the J end by 8 bases, with 15 bases between. CDR1 and CDR2 from the germline V gene are SGHRS and YFSETQ.

Details on this clonotype: The conserved phenylalanine or tryptophan is not found at the CDR3 terminus, so this likely reflects a read error. This chain links TRBV5-1 with TRBJ2-3, with 7 bases aligning to TRBD2. CDR1 SGHRS and CDR2 YFSETQ come from the germline V gene. The CDR3 contains 17 residues. V lost 0 bases and J lost 7; bases outside the gene matches: 14. CDR3 loop: CASSLAEAGVGAYTQYL. DNA of the CDR3: TGCGCCAGCAGCTTGGCCGAGGCGGGGGTCGGAGCATATACGCAGTATCTT.

The chain combines TRBV24-1 with TRBJ2-3; 10 positions agree with TRBD1. With 3 bases clipped from V and 2 bases from J, the junction kept 1 base outside the gene matches. Germline V lookup: CDR1 KGHDR, CDR2 SFDVKD. This CDR3 has 15 residues. The CDR3 DNA is TGTGCCACCAGTGATGGGACAGGGGTCACAGATACGCAGTATTTT. The encoded protein is CATSDGTGVTDTQYF.

The genes are TRBV11-1 and TRBJ1-6, with 7 bases aligning to TRBD1. V trimming: 7 bases; J trimming: 7 bases; junction bases outside the gene matches: 16. Germline CDR1 SGHAT, CDR2 FQDESV (reference sequence). The CDR3 is 17 residues long. The CDR3 is CASTPARGDRVNSPLHF. CDR3 coding DNA: TGTGCCAGCACTCCCGCGCGAGGTGACAGGGTCAATTCACCCCTCCACTTT.

Ten or more counts support this clonotype. The chain has TRBV9 and TRBJ2-1; D uncertain. V lost 0 bases, J lost 6 bases, and 10 bases lay in between. The V gene's germline CDR1 is SGDLS and CDR2 YYNGEE. The CDR3 runs 14 residues. This CDR3 reads CASSVVGISNEQFF. In DNA, the CDR3 is TGTGCCAGCAGCGTAGTTGGGATATCCAATGAGCAGTTCTTC.

Many counts were recorded for this clonotype. The chain has TRBV3-1 and TRBJ2-1; D uncertain. V gave up 2 bases and J gave up 8 bases, with 4 bases separating them. CDR3 length: 11 residues. Germline CDR1 is LGHDT and CDR2 is YNNKEL (reference sequence). CDR3 nucleotide sequence: TGTGCCAGCAGCCAACTGGATGAGCAGTTCTTC. Translating gives CASSQLDEQFF.

The chain joins TRBV2 to TRBJ2-1; D is unclear. Germline values: CDR1 SNHLY, CDR2 FYNNEI. This CDR3 region has 10 residues. V was cut by 8 bases and J by 8 bases, with 7 bases left in between. The CDR3 nucleotides read TGTGCCAGCGGCGTTGATGAGCAGTTCTTC. Translation: CASGVDEQFF.

This clonotype was detected ten times or more. The V call is TRBV10-1, the J call TRBJ1-4; no clear D. Trimming removed 6 bases at V and 0 bases at J, with 2 bases between. The CDR3 has 12 amino acids. The germline gives CDR1 WNHNN, CDR2 SYGVQD (reference sequence). The CDR3 is CASRSTNEKLFF. The CDR3 DNA reads as TGCGCCAGCAGATCAACTAATGAAAAACTGTTTTTT.

This clonotype was seen repeatedly, ten times or more. J is TRBJ2-7 and V is TRBV10-3; TRBD1 or TRBD2 may be the D gene (5 bases each). CDR1 and CDR2 from the germline V gene are ENHRY and SYGVKD. The CDR3 extends over 13 amino acids. Trimming took 2 bases from V and 2 from J, leaving 7 bases between them. CDR3 DNA sequence: TGTGCCATCAGTGAGACGGGACCCTACGAGCAGTACTTC. Protein sequence: CAISETGPYEQYF.

This clonotype appeared many times. The chain links TRBV19 to TRBJ1-1; unclear D gene. The CDR3 has 12 amino acids. Trimming left V 10 bases short and J 4 bases short, with 13 bases between. The germline CDR1 and CDR2 sequences are LNHDA and SQIVND (reference sequence). Here the CDR3 DNA reads TGTGCCACCCTGGGGAGTTTCACTGAAGCTTTCTTT. Translated, it gives CATLGSFTEAFF. Together with reference TRBV19 and TRBJ1-1, the CDR3 gives the full variable domain: DGGITQSPKYLFRKEGQNVTLSCEQNLNHDAMYWYRQDPGQGLRLIYYSQIVNDFQKGDIAEGYSVSREKKESFPLTVTSAQKNPTAFYLCATLGSFTEAFFGQGTRLTVV.

The genes are TRBV19 and TRBJ1-3, with no clear D. From germline, CDR1 is LNHDA and CDR2 SQIVND (reference sequence). V gave up 6 bases and J gave up 0 bases, with 3 bases separating them. CDR3 length: 12 residues. CDR3 in amino acids: CASSNSGNTIYF. The CDR3 DNA reads as TGTGCCAGTAGCAACTCTGGAAACACCATATATTTT.

The chain joins TRBV29-1 to TRBJ2-5, with D tentatively TRBD1 (6 bases). CDR1 is SQVTM and CDR2 is ANQGSEA in the germline V gene. V lost 3 bases, J lost 6 bases, and 17 bases lay in between. The CDR3 runs 14 residues. The CDR3 reads CSVEVGTRGKTQYF. In DNA, the CDR3 is TGCAGCGTTGAGGTCGGCACCAGGGGCAAGACCCAGTACTTC.

The sample holds many counts of this clonotype. The chain joins TRBV28 to TRBJ1-2, with D unclear. Trimming shortened V by 2 bases and J by 4 bases, and 5 bases separated the two germline ends. Germline assignment: CDR1 MDHEN and CDR2 SYDVKM. The CDR3 is 12 residues long. Here the CDR3 DNA reads TGTGCCAGCAGTTTACAGGTCTATGGCTACACCTTC. This encodes CASSLQVYGYTF.